This T cell receptor (beta chain) derives from a study of blood T cell repertoires in COVID-19. Study-wide context: Nucleic acid was either cDNA or gDNA, and it came from T cells, B-cell-depleted T cells, or PBMCs.

Assay used: immunoSEQ multiplex PCR; TCRdb lists only in-frame clones, some missing. The repertoire holds 150,000 to 200,000 clones, with around four fifths as singletons. The length of the CDR3 is 15 residues. Germline V gene lookup returns CDR1 SEHNR and CDR2 FQNEAQ (reference sequence). V lost 4 bases and J 8 bases, leaving 18 bases between the germline ends. The receptor was derived from a woman of 80 years or more with active or convalescent COVID-19. The V and J genes are TRBV7-9 and TRBJ2-1; TRBD2 is a possible D gene (7 bases). Material for sequencing was peripheral blood. CDR3 residues: CASSSRRGGTDEQFF. The CDR3 region has the DNA TGTGCCAGCAGCTCACGCAGGGGAGGGACGGATGAGCAGTTCTTC. Together with reference TRBV7-9 and TRBJ2-1, the CDR3 gives the full variable domain: DTGVSQNPRHKITKRGQNVTFRCDPISEHNRLYWYRQTLGQGPEFLTYFQNEAQLEKSRLLSDRFSAERPKGSFSTLEIQRTEQGDSAMYLCASSSRRGGTDEQFFGPGTRLTVL.